The 19 T cell receptor beta chains in this list originate from one sample, sequenced in a study of OX40 agonist ivuxolimab in advanced cancers. Only in-frame clones appear in the TCRdb table, and some are missing; sequencing was by immunoSEQ multiplex PCR. The table lists roughly 50,000 clones, roughly 88% of them singletons. The material sequenced was CD4+ or CD8+ T cells sorted from blood, taken in a trial of the OX40 agonist ivuxolimab. The receptors shown here come from an adult with an advanced solid tumor such as melanoma, head and neck, liver or kidney cancer.

The chain is built from TRBV5-1 and TRBJ1-6, with TRBD1 identical over 11 bases. The CDR3 is made up of 17 amino acids. Germline CDR1 reads SGHRS; CDR2 reads YFSETQ. V was clipped by 4 bases and J by 6 bases; unmatched bases: 9. CDR3 nucleotide sequence: TGCGCCAGCAGCACGGCCGGGACAGGGGGTTCTAATTCACCCCTCCACTTT. It encodes CASSTAGTGGSNSPLHF.

J is TRBJ1-6 and V is TRBV11-2; tentative D call: TRBD1 (5 bases). V was clipped by 3 bases and J by 7 bases, with 13 bases between them. The CDR3 length is 15 residues. CDR1 SGHAT and CDR2 FQNNGV come from the germline V gene. CDR3 in amino acids: CASSFITGKNSPLHF. The CDR3 bases are TGTGCCAGCAGCTTTATTACAGGCAAGAATTCACCCCTCCACTTT.

This clone appeared a single time. V is TRBV27 and J is TRBJ1-1; D perhaps matches TRBD1 (5 bases). Deletions cut 8 bases from V and 0 bases from J, with 19 bases between. The length of the CDR3 is 16 residues. Germline V gene sequence: CDR1 MNHEY, CDR2 SMNVEV (reference sequence). The CDR3 protein is CASLPYSGTLNTEAFF. CDR3 nucleotide sequence: TGTGCCAGCCTCCCCTACTCGGGGACCTTGAACACTGAAGCTTTCTTT.

The chain joins TRBV19 to TRBJ2-2; D is uncertain. The germline gives CDR1 LNHDA, CDR2 SQIVND (reference sequence). V lost 8 bases, J lost 7 bases, and 5 bases lay in between. The CDR3 loop spans 10 amino acids. The CDR3 bases are TGTGCCAGTCTTAGCGGGGAGCTGTTTTTT. This codes for CASLSGELFF. The entire variable domain, with the rest obtained from reference TRBV19 and TRBJ2-2, is as follows: DGGITQSPKYLFRKEGQNVTLSCEQNLNHDAMYWYRQDPGQGLRLIYYSQIVNDFQKGDIAEGYSVSREKKESFPLTVTSAQKNPTAFYLCASLSGELFFGEGSRLTVL.

The V gene is TRBV28, the J gene TRBJ1-1; unclear D gene. The germline V gene has CDR1 MDHEN and CDR2 SYDVKM. The CDR3 consists of 13 residues. V lost 2 bases and J 2 bases, leaving 6 bases between the germline ends. The DNA for the CDR3 is TGTGCCAGCAGTTTAGAACTAAACACTGAAGCTTTCTTT. Protein sequence: CASSLELNTEAFF.

The chain employs TRBV15 and TRBJ2-5; D perhaps matches TRBD2 (5 bases). The CDR3 runs to 15 residues. Trimming cost V 0 bases and J 2 bases, with 10 bases left between them. The germline gives CDR1 LNHNV, CDR2 YYDKDF (reference sequence). The CDR3 DNA reads TGTGCCACCAGCAGAGATATGGGGAGTCAAGAGACCCAGTACTTC. Translation: CATSRDMGSQETQYF.

This rearrangement joins TRBV5-6 to TRBJ2-1; 8 nucleotides match TRBD2. Germline CDR1 is SGHDT and CDR2 is YYEEEE. This CDR3 has 14 amino acids. V shed 4 bases, J shed 8 bases, and the junction held 8 bases outside the gene matches. The CDR3 nucleotides read TGTGCCAGCAGCCCCGGGACTAGTCTCCATGAGCAGTTCTTC. Its protein is CASSPGTSLHEQFF.

The V gene is TRBV5-4, the J gene TRBJ2-7; 9 bases align to TRBD1. The CDR3 consists of 15 residues. Germline CDR1 SGHNT, CDR2 YYREEE (reference sequence). V gave up 4 bases and J gave up 5 bases; unmatched junction bases: 10. The CDR3: CASSVAGQGYHEQYV. CDR3 nucleotide sequence: TGTGCCAGCAGCGTAGCAGGACAGGGGTACCACGAGCAGTACGTC.

The V and J genes are TRBV2 and TRBJ2-1; TRBD2 matches 8 bases. This CDR3 is 15 amino acids long. After removal of 1 base from V and 8 bases from J, the junction contained 7 bases not matched to a gene. Per germline, CDR1 SNHLY and CDR2 FYNNEI. CDR3 sequence: CASSEGGLVTDEQFF. The DNA of the CDR3 is TGTGCCAGCAGTGAAGGGGGACTAGTTACGGATGAGCAGTTCTTC.

The J gene is TRBJ1-2, the V gene TRBV27, with TRBD1 identical over 7 bases. Trimming took 3 bases from V and 4 from J; bases not matched to a gene: 2. CDR1 MNHEY and CDR2 SMNVEV come from the germline V gene (reference sequence). CDR3 length equals 13 residues. The CDR3: CASSLGQSYGYTF. CDR3 coding DNA: TGTGCCAGCAGTTTGGGACAGAGCTATGGCTACACCTTC.

The chain carries TRBV13 and TRBJ2-5; unclear D gene. V lost 6 bases and J lost 3, with 11 bases in between. The CDR3 extends over 13 amino acids. The germline CDR1 and CDR2 sequences are PRHDT and FYEKMQ (reference sequence). The CDR3 spells CASRGPPEETQYF. CDR3 nucleotides: TGTGCCAGCAGAGGGCCCCCCGAAGAGACCCAGTACTTC.

The chain is built from TRBV9 and TRBJ1-2; D might be TRBD1 (5 bases). CDR1 and CDR2 from the germline V gene are SGDLS and YYNGEE. Trimming removed 7 bases at V and 3 bases at J, with 22 bases between. The CDR3 is 16 residues long. This CDR3 reads CASGTNRDFGDYGYTF. CDR3 bases: TGTGCCAGCGGAACTAACCGGGACTTTGGCGACTATGGCTACACCTTC.

The rearrangement links TRBV13 to TRBJ2-2; the D gene is possibly TRBD1 (5 bases). Trimming cost V 6 bases and J 6 bases, with 14 bases left between them. The CDR3 sequence is 14 residues long. Germline CDR1 PRHDT, CDR2 FYEKMQ (reference sequence). CDR3 protein: CASSSGPGAGELFF. The CDR3 DNA reads TGTGCCAGCAGTTCAGGGCCCGGCGCCGGGGAGCTGTTTTTT.

V gene TRBV6-6 combines with J gene TRBJ2-2; D not certain. Germline V gene lookup returns CDR1 MNHNY and CDR2 SVGAGI (reference sequence). The V gene lost 5 bases and the J gene lost 3 bases, with 10 bases spanning the gap. The CDR3 totals 14 residues. The CDR3 DNA sequence: TGTGCCAGCAGTCTACTATCCGACACCGGGGAGCTGTTTTTT. It translates to CASSLLSDTGELFF.

The chain links TRBV7-3 to TRBJ2-7; D call uncertain. The germline V gene has CDR1 SGHTA and CDR2 FQGTGA. The V end was cut by 1 base, the J end by 3 bases, with 7 bases between. There are 13 residues in the CDR3. The CDR3 nucleotides read TGTGCCAGCAGCTTAAGCGTGGGCTACGAGCAGTACTTC. Translation: CASSLSVGYEQYF.

This chain joins TRBV13 and TRBJ2-7; TRBD1 matches 7 bases. The CDR3 consists of 14 residues. Trimming removed 3 bases from V and 0 bases from J; junction bases left unmatched: 2. CDR1 is PRHDT and CDR2 is FYEKMQ in the germline V gene (reference sequence). CDR3 amino acids: CASSFGTASYEQYV. Here the CDR3 DNA reads TGTGCCAGCAGCTTCGGGACAGCCTCCTACGAGCAGTACGTC.

The V and J genes are TRBV5-1 and TRBJ2-1; 7 bases map to TRBD1. The germline CDR1 and CDR2 sequences are SGHRS and YFSETQ. There are 14 residues in the CDR3. Losses at the gene ends were 1 base for V and 5 bases for J; bases not matched to a gene: 3. The CDR3 sequence is CASSLTGVHNEQFF. The CDR3 DNA reads TGCGCCAGCAGCTTGACAGGGGTCCACAATGAGCAGTTCTTC.

V is TRBV5-4 and J is TRBJ2-2, with D maybe TRBD1 (6 bases). The CDR3 consists of 16 residues. The germline V gene has CDR1 SGHNT and CDR2 YYREEE (reference sequence). Trimming removed 4 bases at V and 8 bases at J, with 21 bases between. DNA of the CDR3: TGTGCCAGCAGCCCTATAGGGACACCAACCCAAGGGGAGCTGTTTTTT. Protein: CASSPIGTPTQGELFF.

The rearrangement links TRBV11-2 to TRBJ2-1; D not certain. Germline lookup yields CDR1 SGHAT and CDR2 FQNNGV. The CDR3 sequence is 15 residues long. Trimming removed 2 bases from V and 4 bases from J, with 12 bases in between. The CDR3 protein is CASSLSPDGYNEQFF. The CDR3 DNA sequence: TGTGCCAGCAGCTTATCCCCGGACGGGTACAATGAGCAGTTCTTC.